The 21 T cell receptor beta chains below were found in one sample sequenced in a study of technical replicates of blood from several donors (TCRdb year 2017). Libraries came from the immunoSEQ multiplex PCR assay. The source is immuneACCESS, and TCRdb retained only in-frame sequences with V and J called. Part of the clones is not carried over; for the studies checked, unresolved V genes explain less than half of this, and the remainder is unexplained. Within this sample are some 70,000 clones, with roughly 95% of them counted one time only. The ten most abundant clones make up 0.24% of the sample. The sample was T cells isolated from PBMCs. The receptor set was obtained from a human donor in good health.

The chain recombines TRBV15 with TRBJ2-3, with 8 bases fitting TRBD2. The V gene end was trimmed by 8 bases and the J gene end by 0 bases; junction bases not matched to a gene: 7. CDR3 length equals 15 residues. Germline V lookup: CDR1 LNHNV, CDR2 YYDKDF (reference sequence). The CDR3 DNA sequence: TGTGCCACCGCCTATAGCGGGACTAGCACAGATACGCAGTATTTT. This sequence encodes CATAYSGTSTDTQYF.

The chain couples TRBV6-1 to TRBJ2-5; 11 bases map to TRBD1. V lost 4 bases to trimming and J lost 5 bases; unmatched junction nucleotides: 21. Germline values: CDR1 MNHNS, CDR2 SASEGT. The CDR3 runs 20 residues. The chain's CDR3 is CASSVPSSTGTGGFMETQYF. As DNA, the CDR3 is TGTGCCAGCAGTGTTCCCTCGAGCACCGGGACAGGGGGTTTCATGGAGACCCAGTACTTC.

This clone was recorded once. This chain links TRBV6-5 with TRBJ2-3; the D gene is possibly TRBD1 (6 bases). The V end lost 0 bases, the J end lost 3 bases, and 13 bases lay between the germline ends. The CDR3 is 16 amino acids. Germline V lookup: CDR1 MNHEY, CDR2 SVGAGI. The CDR3 DNA is TGTGCCAGCAGTTACTCGTCGTACAGGGAGACAGATACGCAGTATTTT. Protein product: CASSYSSYRETDTQYF.

The rearrangement uses TRBV2 and TRBJ2-1; the match to TRBD1 covers 7 bases. In germline, CDR1 is SNHLY, CDR2 FYNNEI. The CDR3 length is 15 residues. The junction had 4 bases not matched to a gene; V was cut back by 5 bases and J by 0 bases. The CDR3 DNA reads as TGTGCCAGCAGTAGGGGACAGAGCTCCTACAATGAGCAGTTCTTC. Residues: CASSRGQSSYNEQFF.

V gene TRBV7-6 combines with J gene TRBJ2-1; D remains unclear. V was pared by 5 bases and J by 0 bases, with 14 bases between. Germline V gene lookup returns CDR1 SGHVS and CDR2 FNYEAQ. The CDR3 consists of 16 residues. CDR3 in DNA: TGTGCCAGCAGCCAAAACAGTGCCAGCTCCTACAATGAGCAGTTCTTC. This translates into CASSQNSASSYNEQFF.

The V gene is TRBV2, the J gene TRBJ1-5; maybe TRBD1 (6 bases). The CDR3 sequence is 15 residues long. Per the germline V gene, CDR1 is SNHLY and CDR2 is FYNNEI. V lost 1 base and J 4 bases, leaving 11 bases between the germline ends. CDR3 amino acids: CASSEGGQGNQPQHF. DNA of the CDR3: TGTGCCAGCAGTGAAGGCGGGCAGGGGAATCAGCCCCAGCATTTT.

The chain joins TRBV2 to TRBJ1-1; D remains ambiguous. Germline V lookup: CDR1 SNHLY, CDR2 FYNNEI. This CDR3 comprises 14 residues. V shed 1 base and J shed 3 bases, with 9 bases lying between them. CDR3 residues: CASSEVGRYTEAFF. CDR3 sequence (DNA): TGTGCCAGCAGTGAAGTGGGCAGATACACTGAAGCTTTCTTT.

With regard to this clone: One junction end does not reproduce the germline sequence, and a read error may be involved. The chain recombines TRBV7-2 with TRBJ2-7, with 7 bases lining up with TRBD2. Germline V gene data show CDR1 as SGHTA and CDR2 as FQGNSA. This CDR3 has 11 amino acids. CDR3 sequence (DNA): TGTGCCAGCAGCTTTTTAACCGGGACTACTTTC. It yields the protein CASSFLTGTTF.

The chain uses TRBV7-2 and TRBJ2-5; tentative D call: TRBD2 (7 bases). The germline gives CDR1 SGHTA, CDR2 FQGNSA. V dropped 5 bases and J dropped 4 bases, with 14 bases sitting between them. This CDR3 is built from 14 residues. The CDR3 loop reads CASSLGGGLETQYF. The CDR3 DNA reads TGTGCCAGCAGCCTGGGAGGGGGACTAGAGACCCAGTACTTC.

As to this clone: Other DNA sequences of this sample code for an identical CDR3. The V call is TRBV11-2, the J call TRBJ2-7; D perhaps matches TRBD2 (5 bases). This CDR3 is 12 amino acids long. Trimming left V 3 bases short and J 6 bases short, with 9 bases between. In germline, CDR1 is SGHAT, CDR2 FQNNGV. The CDR3 protein is CASSLDLGEQYF. The CDR3 DNA follows: TGTGCCAGCAGCTTGGACTTGGGCGAGCAGTACTTC.

The J gene is TRBJ2-7, the V gene TRBV5-1, with D possibly being TRBD1 (5 bases). In germline, CDR1 is SGHRS, CDR2 YFSETQ. The V end lost 2 bases, the J end lost 7 bases, and 19 bases lay between the germline ends. The CDR3 loop spans 15 amino acids. CDR3 amino acids: CASSLSQGRRLEQYF. The CDR3 nucleotides are TGCGCCAGCAGCTTAAGCCAGGGCCGCCGGCTTGAGCAGTACTTC.

V usage is TRBV2 and J usage is TRBJ1-3; a possible D gene is TRBD1 (6 bases). CDR1 and CDR2 from the germline V gene are SNHLY and FYNNEI. The CDR3 runs to 17 residues. V was cut by 5 bases and J by 4 bases, with 21 bases left in between. The CDR3 reads CASSRTIQGERGNTIYF. DNA for the CDR3: TGTGCCAGCAGTCGGACAATACAGGGAGAAAGGGGAAACACCATATATTTT.

V usage is TRBV11-1 and J usage is TRBJ2-5; 10 bases map to TRBD2. Germline V gene sequence: CDR1 SGHAT, CDR2 FQDESV (reference sequence). J gave up 2 bases and V 5 bases, and 11 bases lay outside the gene matches. The length of the CDR3 is 17 residues. DNA of the CDR3: TGTGCCAGCAGCCCCCCTCGGGGTAGCGGGGGGCAAGAGACCCAGTACTTC. Protein product: CASSPPRGSGGQETQYF.

This chain connects TRBV4-1 to TRBJ2-7; 16 bases agree with TRBD2. Per germline, CDR1 MGHRA and CDR2 YSYEKL. The CDR3 runs 18 residues. V was pared by 0 bases and J by 7 bases, with 9 bases of the junction left unmatched. The CDR3 is CASSQDRGTSGRAGEQYF. DNA of the CDR3: TGCGCCAGCAGCCAAGATAGGGGGACTAGCGGGAGGGCCGGGGAGCAGTACTTC.

This sequence joins TRBV9 and TRBJ2-1; tentative D call: TRBD2 (5 bases). The CDR3 runs to 13 residues. Looked up from germline, CDR1 is SGDLS and CDR2 is YYNGEE. The V end was cut by 2 bases, the J end by 4 bases, with 7 bases between. The CDR3 spells CASSVSGYNEQFF. Here the CDR3 DNA reads TGTGCCAGCAGCGTCTCGGGGTACAATGAGCAGTTCTTC.

The gene calls are TRBV2 and TRBJ1-6; D possibly corresponds to TRBD1 (5 bases). Trimming stripped 4 bases from V and 0 bases from J, with 7 bases between. The CDR3 is made up of 15 amino acids. The germline V gene has CDR1 SNHLY and CDR2 FYNNEI. The CDR3 loop reads CASSVDSSYNSPLHF. The CDR3 DNA is TGTGCCAGCAGTGTTGACAGCTCCTATAATTCACCCCTCCACTTT.

The V and J genes are TRBV7-3 and TRBJ1-1, with no clear D. The CDR3 is made up of 16 amino acids. Germline V gene data show CDR1 as SGHTA and CDR2 as FQGTGA. Between the trimmed V and J ends, which lost 6 bases and 0 bases, there was a span of 17 bases. The CDR3 reads CASRPPGDRMNTEAFF. CDR3 DNA sequence: TGTGCCAGCAGGCCCCCCGGGGATCGGATGAACACTGAAGCTTTCTTT.

V gene TRBV29-1 combines with J gene TRBJ2-5, with a possible D match to TRBD2 (6 bases). This CDR3 spans 14 amino acids. CDR1 SQVTM and CDR2 ANQGSEA come from the germline V gene. V was pared by 8 bases and J by 5 bases, with 21 bases between. The CDR3 region is CSLKETSGGETQYF. The CDR3 nucleotides read TGCAGCTTGAAGGAGACTAGTGGGGGGGAGACCCAGTACTTC.

The rearrangement uses TRBV4-1 and TRBJ2-3, with D unclear. Trimming removed 0 bases at V and 4 bases at J, with 11 bases between. CDR3 size: 15 residues. Germline CDR1 MGHRA, CDR2 YSYEKL. The CDR3 sequence: CASSQDLGSPDTQYF. In nucleotides, the CDR3 is TGCGCCAGCAGCCAAGATCTGGGCTCCCCAGATACGCAGTATTTT.

The chain links TRBV30 to TRBJ1-5; D is unresolved. Trimming removed 0 bases at V and 4 bases at J, with 10 bases between. CDR3 length: 14 residues. Germline values: CDR1 GTSNPN, CDR2 SVGIG (reference sequence). DNA of the CDR3: TGTGCCTGGAGTGTAGGCGGGCCGAATCAGCCCCAGCATTTT. Protein product: CAWSVGGPNQPQHF.

The genes are TRBV7-9 and TRBJ1-1, with 9 bases that match TRBD1. The CDR3 is 15 amino acids. Germline V lookup: CDR1 SEHNR, CDR2 FQNEAQ (reference sequence). The V and J ends lost 3 bases and 4 bases, in that order; junction bases with no gene match: 6. The CDR3 loop is CASSLGQGKATEAFF. In DNA, the CDR3 is TGTGCCAGCAGCTTGGGACAGGGAAAGGCCACTGAAGCTTTCTTT.